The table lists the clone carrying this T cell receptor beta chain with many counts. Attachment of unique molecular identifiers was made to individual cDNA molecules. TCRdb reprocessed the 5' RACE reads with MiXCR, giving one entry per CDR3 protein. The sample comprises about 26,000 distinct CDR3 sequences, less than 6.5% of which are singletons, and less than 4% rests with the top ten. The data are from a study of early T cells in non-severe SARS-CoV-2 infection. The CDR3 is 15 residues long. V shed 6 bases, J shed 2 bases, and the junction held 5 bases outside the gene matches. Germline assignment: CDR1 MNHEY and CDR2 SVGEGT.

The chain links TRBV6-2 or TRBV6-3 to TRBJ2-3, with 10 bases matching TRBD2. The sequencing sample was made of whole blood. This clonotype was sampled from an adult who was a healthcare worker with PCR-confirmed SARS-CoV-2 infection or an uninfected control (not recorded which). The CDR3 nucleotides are TGTGCCAGCAGAACAGGACTAGCGGACACAGATACGCAGTATTTT. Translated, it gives CASRTGLADTDTQYF.